The clone carrying this T cell receptor beta chain counts as medium-sized (0.01 to 0.1%). Antigen: not known. Having ophthalmopathy, the donors showed moderate-to-severe activity, CAS ≥3 and NOSPECS ≥4, with disease lasting under 3 months. The sample is drawn from a study of Graves' ophthalmopathy and Graves' hyperthyroidism. Study results and caveats: Most thyroid clonotypes with frequency above 0.001 were detected in blood too.

The TCR beta CDR3 regions underwent amplification from RNA transcripts. An initial RT-PCR round employing HTBI primers preceded a second-round multiplex PCR. Using its own MiXCR run on the multiplex PCR reads, TCRdb lists one record per CDR3 protein. The sample contains approximately 50,000 distinct CDR3 sequences, over 40% of which appear only once. The germline V and J ends were trimmed by 3 bases and 0 bases, with 2 bases remaining between them. CDR1 is KGHDR and CDR2 is SFDVKD in the germline V gene. The CDR3 has 14 residues. Sequenced material: peripheral blood. The V gene is TRBV24-1, the J gene TRBJ2-6; D unresolved. The receptor was isolated from an adult man with Graves' ophthalmopathy. DNA for the CDR3: TGTGCCACCAGTGATCCCTCTGGGGCCAACGTCCTGACTTTC. This encodes CATSDPSGANVLTF.